The T cell receptor beta chain under discussion was sequenced for a study of blood T cell repertoires in COVID-19. Overall study context: Researchers got acute and convalescent COVID-19 samples from the United States, Italy and Spain. In each case, the material was cDNA or gDNA derived from T cells, B-cell-depleted T cells, or PBMCs.

Repertoires were generated with immunoSEQ multiplex PCR, while TCRdb's copy carries only in-frame clones and drops some. This sample yields 300,000 to 450,000 clones, of which around 87% are seen a single time; 1.3% belongs to the top ten. There are 15 residues in the CDR3. Germline CDR1 reads LGHNA; CDR2 reads YSLEER. Trimming cost V 1 base and J 1 base, with 10 bases left between them. Individuals aged roughly 18 to 95 years were recruited from fewer than 30 US areas. In assigning cohorts, the study relied on participant-reported clinical history. The TCR was taken from a man aged 25-45 years who had recovered from COVID-19. The chain employs TRBV4-3 and TRBJ2-5, with D uncertain. The sequenced sample was PBMCs or T cells enriched from blood (not recorded which). CDR3 nucleotide sequence: TGCGCCAGCAGCCAAGGTGGCAGAACCCAAGAGACCCAGTACTTC. Translation gives CASSQGGRTQETQYF.